The sample holds a few counts of the clone carrying this T cell receptor beta chain. Its antigen remains unidentified. One end of the junction does not line up with germline, which may come from a read error. These data originate in a study of CD8 T cells in ankylosing spondylitis. Findings and limits, study-wide: Earlier studies detected some motif variants in reactive arthritis synovial fluid and blood. Ankylosing spondylitis blood appeared to carry a characteristic TCR beta motif of several highly homologous variants.

Libraries of TCR beta came from quantitative 5'-RACE with molecular barcodes. TCRdb re-called the 5' RACE reads through MiXCR, storing one row per CDR3 protein. The sample has 500,000 to 650,000 distinct CDR3 sequences, approximately 5% seen once. The CDR3 length is 19 residues. The J gene is TRBJ2-1, the V gene TRBV12-3 or TRBV12-4; 11 bases map to TRBD2. Material: blood, either unsorted or a sorted T cell fraction (not recorded which). This receptor was identified in a male donor with ankylosing spondylitis. This CDR3 is CARSLTGLADLSSYNEQFF. DNA of the CDR3: TGTGCCCGCAGTTTAACGGGACTAGCGGACCTAAGCTCCTACAATGAGCAGTTCTTC.